The rows below give T cell receptor beta chains drawn from one sample of a study of T cells in Graves' hyperthyroidism and ophthalmopathy. TCRdb used MiXCR to reprocess the multiplex PCR reads, holding one entry per CDR3 protein. Of 500,000 or so distinct CDR3 sequences in the sample, about 16% are singletons; the top ten hold about 29%. Sample: blood. The receptors come from a woman under 40 with Graves' ophthalmopathy. Both conserved end residues are part of each CDR3. Each record gives: clone size, J gene, D gene, V gene, CDR3 protein, CDR3 DNA. A D gene is named only where the DNA matches it firmly. The listing skips clone size in some rows; elsewhere it reads once, few, many or a size class.

clone_size: many; j_call: TRBJ2-1; d_call: TRBD1; v_call: TRBV7-2; cdr3_aa: CASSPGQGRIDEQFF; cdr3_nt: TGTGCCAGCAGCCCGGGACAGGGTAGGATCGATGAGCAGTTCTTC
clone_size: NA; j_call: TRBJ2-1; d_call: NA; v_call: TRBV24-1; cdr3_aa: CATSSPNNEQFF; cdr3_nt: TGTGCCACCAGTAGCCCCAACAATGAGCAGTTCTTC
clone_size: many; j_call: TRBJ2-7; d_call: NA; v_call: TRBV12-3/TRBV12-4; cdr3_aa: CASSVSTSHYEQYF; cdr3_nt: TGTGCCAGCAGCGTCAGCACCAGTCACTACGAGCAGTACTTC
clone_size: NA; j_call: TRBJ1-4; d_call: TRBD1; v_call: TRBV10-3; cdr3_aa: CAIWEGQDNEKLFF; cdr3_nt: TGTGCCATCTGGGAAGGACAGGATAATGAAAAACTGTTTTTT
clone_size: many; j_call: TRBJ2-3; d_call: NA; v_call: TRBV6-2/TRBV6-3; cdr3_aa: CASSEPRDQSTDTQYF; cdr3_nt: TGTGCCAGCAGTGAACCTCGGGACCAATCCACAGATACGCAGTATTTT
clone_size: NA; j_call: TRBJ2-1; d_call: TRBD1; v_call: TRBV28; cdr3_aa: CASRGQGGIFYNEQFF; cdr3_nt: TGTGCCAGCCGGGGACAGGGGGGGATTTTTTACAATGAGCAGTTCTTC
clone_size: many; j_call: TRBJ2-3; d_call: NA; v_call: TRBV6-1; cdr3_aa: CASKVSRTDTQYF; cdr3_nt: TGTGCCAGCAAGGTCTCCCGCACAGATACGCAGTATTTT
clone_size: few; j_call: TRBJ1-1; d_call: TRBD1; v_call: TRBV15; cdr3_aa: CATSRQGANTEAFF; cdr3_nt: TGTGCCACCAGCAGACAGGGGGCGAACACTGAAGCTTTCTTT
clone_size: NA; j_call: TRBJ2-7; d_call: NA; v_call: TRBV9; cdr3_aa: CASSVGWGLSSYEQYF; cdr3_nt: TGTGCCAGCAGCGTAGGTTGGGGTCTGAGCTCCTACGAGCAGTACTTC
clone_size: NA; j_call: TRBJ2-7; d_call: TRBD2; v_call: TRBV25-1; cdr3_aa: CASTNNEAGERSEQYF; cdr3_nt: TGTGCCAGCACCAATAATGAAGCGGGAGAGAGAAGCGAGCAGTACTTC
clone_size: many; j_call: TRBJ1-5; d_call: NA; v_call: TRBV20-1; cdr3_aa: CSASPRDFNQPQHF; cdr3_nt: TGCAGTGCTAGCCCCAGGGATTTCAATCAGCCCCAGCATTTT
clone_size: many; j_call: TRBJ2-5; d_call: NA; v_call: TRBV20-1; cdr3_aa: CSASLAEETQYF; cdr3_nt: TGCAGTGCTAGCTTGGCGGAAGAGACCCAGTACTTC
clone_size: NA; j_call: TRBJ2-7; d_call: NA; v_call: TRBV19; cdr3_aa: CASSMVRATESPYEQYF; cdr3_nt: TGTGCCAGTAGTATGGTGCGGGCTACAGAGTCCCCCTACGAGCAGTACTTC
clone_size: many; j_call: TRBJ2-3; d_call: TRBD2; v_call: TRBV20-1; cdr3_aa: CSARDRTSGNSDTQYF; cdr3_nt: TGCAGTGCTAGAGATAGGACTAGCGGGAACTCAGATACGCAGTATTTT
clone_size: NA; j_call: TRBJ1-2; d_call: TRBD1; v_call: TRBV27; cdr3_aa: CASSSDRGVRGYTF; cdr3_nt: TGTGCCAGCAGTTCAGACAGGGGGGTAAGGGGCTACACCTTC
clone_size: many; j_call: TRBJ2-1; d_call: TRBD2; v_call: TRBV6-1; cdr3_aa: CASSFPGLAGNEQFF; cdr3_nt: TGTGCCAGCAGTTTCCCCGGACTAGCGGGTAATGAGCAGTTCTTC
clone_size: many; j_call: TRBJ1-1; d_call: NA; v_call: TRBV30; cdr3_aa: CACISRGRNTEAFF; cdr3_nt: TGTGCCTGCATATCGAGGGGACGGAACACTGAAGCTTTCTTT
clone_size: NA; j_call: TRBJ2-1; d_call: NA; v_call: TRBV29-1; cdr3_aa: CSGSNSYNEQFF; cdr3_nt: TGCAGCGGGAGCAACTCCTACAATGAGCAGTTCTTC
clone_size: many; j_call: TRBJ1-5; d_call: NA; v_call: TRBV20-1; cdr3_aa: CSARDYGNQPQHF; cdr3_nt: TGCAGTGCTAGAGATTACGGGAATCAGCCCCAGCATTTT
clone_size: many; j_call: TRBJ2-1; d_call: TRBD2; v_call: TRBV5-1; cdr3_aa: CASSLLPSGRDNEQFF; cdr3_nt: TGCGCCAGCAGCCTCCTTCCTAGCGGGAGGGACAATGAGCAGTTCTTC
clone_size: many; j_call: TRBJ1-1; d_call: TRBD1; v_call: TRBV5-1; cdr3_aa: CASSDLTGGDTEAFF; cdr3_nt: TGCGCCAGCAGCGATTTAACAGGGGGCGACACTGAAGCTTTCTTT
clone_size: NA; j_call: TRBJ2-7; d_call: TRBD1; v_call: TRBV2; cdr3_aa: CASRPDRVSHEQYF; cdr3_nt: TGTGCCAGCAGACCGGACAGGGTGAGCCACGAGCAGTACTTC
clone_size: few; j_call: TRBJ1-6; d_call: NA; v_call: TRBV6-1; cdr3_aa: CASSEESYSRSSYNSPLHF; cdr3_nt: TGTGCCAGCAGTGAAGAATCCTACAGCCGGAGCTCCTATAATTCACCCCTCCACTTT
clone_size: many; j_call: TRBJ2-7; d_call: NA; v_call: TRBV9; cdr3_aa: CASGVGSYEQYF; cdr3_nt: TGTGCCAGTGGGGTGGGGTCCTACGAGCAGTACTTC
clone_size: NA; j_call: TRBJ2-5; d_call: NA; v_call: TRBV29-1; cdr3_aa: CSVRWGETQYF; cdr3_nt: TGCAGCGTTAGATGGGGAGAGACCCAGTACTTC
clone_size: NA; j_call: TRBJ2-7; d_call: TRBD2; v_call: TRBV4-3; cdr3_aa: CASSQTSGRSREQYF; cdr3_nt: TGCGCCAGCAGCCAAACTAGCGGGAGGTCCAGGGAGCAGTACTTC
clone_size: NA; j_call: TRBJ1-5; d_call: NA; v_call: TRBV7-2; cdr3_aa: CASSFGQGTQPQHF; cdr3_nt: TGTGCCAGCAGCTTTGGTCAGGGCACACAGCCCCAGCATTTT
clone_size: many; j_call: TRBJ2-3; d_call: NA; v_call: TRBV18; cdr3_aa: CASSPSRSRRDTQYF; cdr3_nt: TGTGCCAGCTCACCGTCGAGGTCTAGGAGAGATACGCAGTATTTT
clone_size: many; j_call: TRBJ2-1; d_call: TRBD2; v_call: TRBV2; cdr3_aa: CASSGTSGGRTPYNEQFF; cdr3_nt: TGTGCCAGCAGTGGGACTAGCGGGGGCCGGACCCCCTACAATGAGCAGTTCTTC
clone_size: NA; j_call: TRBJ1-4; d_call: NA; v_call: TRBV5-6; cdr3_aa: CASSLGSLHATNEKLFF; cdr3_nt: TGTGCCAGCAGCTTGGGGAGCCTTCATGCAACTAATGAAAAACTGTTTTTT
clone_size: many; j_call: TRBJ1-2; d_call: NA; v_call: TRBV6-1; cdr3_aa: CASSAASVNYGYTF; cdr3_nt: TGTGCCAGCAGTGCGGCCAGTGTAAACTATGGCTACACCTTC
clone_size: NA; j_call: TRBJ1-3; d_call: TRBD1; v_call: TRBV10-3; cdr3_aa: CAMTGSGNTIYF; cdr3_nt: TGTGCCATGACAGGGTCTGGAAACACCATATATTTT
clone_size: many; j_call: TRBJ1-1; d_call: NA; v_call: TRBV5-1; cdr3_aa: CASSSGVELSEAFF; cdr3_nt: TGCGCCAGCAGCTCAGGGGTCGAACTTTCGGAAGCTTTCTTT
clone_size: many; j_call: TRBJ1-6; d_call: NA; v_call: TRBV28; cdr3_aa: CASSSTGPSYNSPLHF; cdr3_nt: TGTGCCAGCAGTTCAACAGGACCCTCCTATAATTCACCCCTCCACTTT